These T cell receptor beta chains were read from a single sample in a study of CD8 T cells in ankylosing spondylitis. TCRdb used MiXCR to reprocess the 5' RACE reads, holding one entry per CDR3 protein. This table holds about 330,000 distinct CDR3 sequences, 8% found once. The sample comprised blood, either unsorted or a sorted T cell fraction (not recorded which). The origin of the receptors is a male donor with ankylosing spondylitis. The CDR3 runs from the conserved cysteine through the conserved F or W. D genes are given only for firm matches. Only some rows state a clone size, as once, few, many or a class for expanded clones.

.	TRBJ2-2	TRBV6-2/TRBV6-3	many	CASRRSPGANTGELFF	TGTGCCAGCAGGAGATCTCCGGGTGCGAACACCGGGGAGCTGTTTTTT
TRBD1	TRBJ2-7	TRBV20-1	.	CSAFPGQGSGEQYF	TGCAGTGCCTTCCCGGGACAGGGGTCGGGCGAGCAGTACTTC
TRBD2	TRBJ2-7	TRBV28	few	CASSLGGRTTYEQYF	TGTGCCAGCAGTTTAGGCGGGAGGACCACCTACGAGCAGTACTTC
.	TRBJ2-5	TRBV27	.	CASSYGGLGETQYF	TGTGCCAGCAGTTACGGGGGTTTAGGAGAGACCCAGTACTTC
.	TRBJ2-3	TRBV20-1	many	CSARDVLDTQYF	TGCAGTGCTAGAGATGTTCTTGATACGCAGTATTTT
TRBD1	TRBJ1-1	TRBV30	.	CAWRKTGGAFF	TGTGCCTGGAGGAAAACAGGGGGGGCTTTCTTT
.	TRBJ2-7	TRBV7-9	few	CASSPSGQVEQYF	TGTGCCAGCAGCCCATCCGGTCAGGTCGAGCAGTACTTC
.	TRBJ1-5	TRBV6-2/TRBV6-3	many	CASKVGLGQPQHF	TGTGCCAGCAAGGTGGGGCTTGGGCAGCCCCAGCATTTT
.	TRBJ1-4	TRBV2	many	CASSGRDLYEKLFF	TGTGCCAGCAGTGGTAGGGATTTATATGAAAAACTGTTTTTT
.	TRBJ2-1	TRBV19	many	CASSQNVAFSYNEQFF	TGTGCCAGTAGCCAAAACGTGGCGTTCTCCTACAATGAGCAGTTCTTC
.	TRBJ2-1	TRBV18	.	CASSPLGRGKPSEQFF	TGTGCCAGCTCGCCCTTGGGGAGAGGGAAGCCTTCGGAGCAGTTCTTC
.	TRBJ2-1	TRBV5-1	many	CASSATVQLQSGEQFF	TGCGCCAGCAGCGCGACAGTACAACTACAATCGGGTGAGCAGTTCTTC
.	TRBJ1-4	TRBV7-9	many	CASSRRSNEKLFF	TGTGCCAGCAGTCGACGGAGTAATGAAAAACTGTTTTTT
TRBD1	TRBJ2-4	TRBV11-3	.	CASSLGQPKNIQYF	TGTGCCAGCAGCTTGGGACAGCCCAAAAACATTCAGTACTTC
TRBD2	TRBJ2-1	TRBV6-2/TRBV6-3	few	CATTRVTAGGRAGRLYNEQFF	TGTGCCACCACCCGCGTGACGGCCGGAGGGAGGGCCGGGCGACTCTACAATGAGCAGTTCTTC
.	TRBJ2-1	TRBV11-2	.	CASSPTGTVYNEQFF	TGTGCCAGCAGCCCCACCGGGACCGTCTACAATGAGCAGTTCTTC
.	TRBJ2-7	TRBV28	few	CASSSSGVYEQYF	TGTGCCAGCAGCTCCTCAGGGGTTTACGAGCAGTACTTC
.	TRBJ2-7	TRBV28	few	CATRLAASYEQYF	TGTGCCACCCGTCTCGCCGCCTCCTACGAGCAGTACTTC
TRBD2	TRBJ2-1	TRBV7-9	.	CASSGGLAGELGNEQFF	TGTGCCAGCAGCGGAGGACTAGCGGGAGAATTAGGAAATGAGCAGTTCTTC
.	TRBJ1-1	TRBV7-9	many	CASSTAGPGGTEAFF	TGTGCCAGCAGCACAGCGGGCCCCGGGGGCACTGAAGCTTTCTTT
.	TRBJ2-3	TRBV29-1	.	CSVESGASGPDTQYF	TGCAGCGTTGAATCCGGGGCCTCGGGGCCAGATACGCAGTATTTT
.	TRBJ2-3	TRBV29-1	few	CSVERGIGATDTQYF	TGCAGCGTTGAGAGGGGAATAGGGGCCACAGATACGCAGTATTTT